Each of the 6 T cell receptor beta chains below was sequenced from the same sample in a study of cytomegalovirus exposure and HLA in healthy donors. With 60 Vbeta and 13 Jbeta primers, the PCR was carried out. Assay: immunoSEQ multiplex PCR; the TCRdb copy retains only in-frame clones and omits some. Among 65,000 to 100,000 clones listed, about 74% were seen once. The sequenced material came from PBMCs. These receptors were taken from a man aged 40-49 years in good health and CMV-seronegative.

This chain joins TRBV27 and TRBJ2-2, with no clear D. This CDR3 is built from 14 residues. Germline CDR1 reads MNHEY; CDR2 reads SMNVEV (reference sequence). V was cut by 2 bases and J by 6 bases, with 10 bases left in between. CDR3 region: CASSLQVLSGELFF. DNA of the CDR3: TGTGCCAGCAGTTTACAGGTCCTGTCCGGGGAGCTGTTTTTT.

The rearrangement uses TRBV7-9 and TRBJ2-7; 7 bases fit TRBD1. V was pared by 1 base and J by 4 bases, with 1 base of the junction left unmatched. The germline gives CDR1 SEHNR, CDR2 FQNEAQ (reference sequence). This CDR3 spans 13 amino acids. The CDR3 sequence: CASSLDRGYEQYF. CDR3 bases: TGTGCCAGCAGCTTAGACAGGGGTTACGAGCAGTACTTC.

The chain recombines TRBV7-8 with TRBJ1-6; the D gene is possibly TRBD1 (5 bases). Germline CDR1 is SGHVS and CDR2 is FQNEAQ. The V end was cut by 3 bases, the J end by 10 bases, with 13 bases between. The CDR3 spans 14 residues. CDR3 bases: TGTGCCAGCAGCTTTGGACGGCCAGGGTCACCCCTCCACTTT. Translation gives CASSFGRPGSPLHF.

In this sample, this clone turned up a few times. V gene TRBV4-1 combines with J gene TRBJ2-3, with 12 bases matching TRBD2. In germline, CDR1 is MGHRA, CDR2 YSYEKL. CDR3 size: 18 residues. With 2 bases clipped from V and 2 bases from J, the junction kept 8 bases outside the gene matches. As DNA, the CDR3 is TGCGCCAGCAGCCAAATGACTCTAGCGGGGGGGCCCACAGATACGCAGTATTTT. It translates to CASSQMTLAGGPTDTQYF.

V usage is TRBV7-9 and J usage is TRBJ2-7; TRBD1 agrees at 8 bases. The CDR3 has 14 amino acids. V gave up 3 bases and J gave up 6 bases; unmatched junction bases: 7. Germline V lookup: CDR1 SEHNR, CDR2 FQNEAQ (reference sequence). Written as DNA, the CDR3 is TGTGCCAGCAGCTTGGGTGGACAGGGAAGCGAGCAGTACTTC. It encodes CASSLGGQGSEQYF.

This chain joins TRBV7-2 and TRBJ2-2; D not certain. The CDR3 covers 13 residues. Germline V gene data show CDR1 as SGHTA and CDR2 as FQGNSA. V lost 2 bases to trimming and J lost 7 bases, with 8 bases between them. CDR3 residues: CASSLKRGGELFF. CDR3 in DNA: TGTGCCAGCAGCTTAAAGCGAGGCGGGGAGCTGTTTTTT.